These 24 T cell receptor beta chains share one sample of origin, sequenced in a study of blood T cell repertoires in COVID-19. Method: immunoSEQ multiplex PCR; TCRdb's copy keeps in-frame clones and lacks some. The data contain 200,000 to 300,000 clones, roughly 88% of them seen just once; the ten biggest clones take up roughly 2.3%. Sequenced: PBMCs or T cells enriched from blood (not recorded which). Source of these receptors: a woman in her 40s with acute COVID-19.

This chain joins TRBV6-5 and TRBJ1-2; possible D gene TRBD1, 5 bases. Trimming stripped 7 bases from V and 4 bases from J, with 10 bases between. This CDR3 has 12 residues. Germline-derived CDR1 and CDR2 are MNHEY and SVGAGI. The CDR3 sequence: CASKGGGYGYTF. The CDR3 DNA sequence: TGTGCCAGCAAAGGCGGGGGCTATGGCTACACCTTC.

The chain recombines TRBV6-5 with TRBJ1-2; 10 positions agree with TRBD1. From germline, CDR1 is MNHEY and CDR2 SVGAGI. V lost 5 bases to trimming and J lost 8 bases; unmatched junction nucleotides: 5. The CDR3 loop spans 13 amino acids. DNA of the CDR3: TGTGCCAGCAGTCTCGACAGGGGGCTCGGCTACACCTTC. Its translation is CASSLDRGLGYTF.

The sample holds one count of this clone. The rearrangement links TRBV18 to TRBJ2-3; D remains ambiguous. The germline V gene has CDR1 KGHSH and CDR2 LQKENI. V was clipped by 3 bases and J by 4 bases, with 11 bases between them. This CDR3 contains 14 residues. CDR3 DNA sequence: TGTGCCAGCTCACCTAAGAACTCCGCAGATACGCAGTATTTT. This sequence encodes CASSPKNSADTQYF. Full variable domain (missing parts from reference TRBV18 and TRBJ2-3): NAGVMQNPRHLVRRRGQEARLRCSPMKGHSHVYWYRQLPEEGLKFMVYLQKENIIDESGMPKERFSAEFPKEGPSILRIQQVVRGDSAAYFCASSPKNSADTQYFGPGTRLTVL.

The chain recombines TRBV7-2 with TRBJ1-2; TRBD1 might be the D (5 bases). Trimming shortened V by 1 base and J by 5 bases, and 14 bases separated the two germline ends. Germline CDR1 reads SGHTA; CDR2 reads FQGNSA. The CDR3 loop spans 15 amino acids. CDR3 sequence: CASSLGAGNPYGYTF. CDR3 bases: TGTGCCAGCAGCTTAGGGGCAGGGAACCCATATGGCTACACCTTC.

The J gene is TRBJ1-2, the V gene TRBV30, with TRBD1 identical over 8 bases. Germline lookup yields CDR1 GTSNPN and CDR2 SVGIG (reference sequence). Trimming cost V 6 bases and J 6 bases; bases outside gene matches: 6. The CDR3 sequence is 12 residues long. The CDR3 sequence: CACLTGANGYTF. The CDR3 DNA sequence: TGTGCCTGCCTGACAGGGGCTAATGGCTACACCTTC.

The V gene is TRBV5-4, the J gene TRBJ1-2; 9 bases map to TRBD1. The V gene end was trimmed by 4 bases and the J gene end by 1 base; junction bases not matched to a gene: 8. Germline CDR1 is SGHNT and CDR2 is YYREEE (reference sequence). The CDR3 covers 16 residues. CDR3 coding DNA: TGTGCCAGCAGCGCCCAGGGACAGGGACGTAACTATGGCTACACCTTC. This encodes CASSAQGQGRNYGYTF.

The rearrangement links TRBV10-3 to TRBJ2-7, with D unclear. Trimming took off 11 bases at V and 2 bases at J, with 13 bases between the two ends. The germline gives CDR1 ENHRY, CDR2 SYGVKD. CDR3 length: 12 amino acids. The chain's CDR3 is CAVAAEPYEQYV. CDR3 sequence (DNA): TGTGCCGTCGCGGCTGAACCCTACGAGCAGTACGTC.

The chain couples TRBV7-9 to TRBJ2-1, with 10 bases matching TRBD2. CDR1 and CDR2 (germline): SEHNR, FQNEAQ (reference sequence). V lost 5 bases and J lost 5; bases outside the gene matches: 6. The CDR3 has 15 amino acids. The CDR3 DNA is TGTGCCAGCAGCCCGGGACTAGCGAGAAACAATGAGCAGTTCTTC. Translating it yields CASSPGLARNNEQFF.

CDR3 loop: CASSPGGDQPQHF. The CDR3 coding sequence is TGTGCCAGCAGCCCAGGGGGCGATCAGCCCCAGCATTTT. The chain combines TRBV3-1 (or the pseudogene TRBV3-2) with TRBJ1-5, with 8 positions matching TRBD1. With 4 bases clipped from V and 5 bases from J, the junction kept 1 base outside the gene matches. CDR3 length equals 13 residues. Germline assignment: CDR1 LGHDT and CDR2 YNNKEL (reference sequence).

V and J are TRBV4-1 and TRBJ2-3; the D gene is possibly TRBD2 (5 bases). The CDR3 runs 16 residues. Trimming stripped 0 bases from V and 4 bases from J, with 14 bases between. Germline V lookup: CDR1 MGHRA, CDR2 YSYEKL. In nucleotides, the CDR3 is TGCGCCAGCAGCCAAGATATTGTGGGAGTCCCAGATACGCAGTATTTT. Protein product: CASSQDIVGVPDTQYF.

CDR3 in amino acids: CASSPSGLPLTYNEQFF. As DNA, the CDR3 is TGCGCCAGCAGCCCCTCCGGGTTGCCCTTAACCTACAATGAGCAGTTCTTC. The J gene is TRBJ2-1, the V gene TRBV5-1, with D unresolved. Trimming pared 4 bases from V and 2 bases from J, leaving 19 bases between. Germline assignment: CDR1 SGHRS and CDR2 YFSETQ. The CDR3 covers 17 residues.

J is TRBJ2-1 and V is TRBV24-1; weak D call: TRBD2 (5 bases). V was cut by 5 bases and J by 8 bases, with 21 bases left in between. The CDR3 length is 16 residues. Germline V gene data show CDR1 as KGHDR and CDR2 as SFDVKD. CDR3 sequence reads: CATSGSRTLGPDEQFF. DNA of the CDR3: TGTGCCACCAGTGGAAGTCGGACTCTAGGTCCCGATGAGCAGTTCTTC.

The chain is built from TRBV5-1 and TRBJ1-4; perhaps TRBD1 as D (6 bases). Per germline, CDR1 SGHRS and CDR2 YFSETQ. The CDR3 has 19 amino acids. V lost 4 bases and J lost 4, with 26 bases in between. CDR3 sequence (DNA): TGCGCCAGCAGCCTTCCGGGGGGTAGCCCAGGGGTCGGTAATGAAAAACTGTTTTTT. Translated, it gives CASSLPGGSPGVGNEKLFF.

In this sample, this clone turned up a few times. The CDR3 DNA reads TGTGCCAGCAGCTTATCTGCGGTATCACCCCTCCACTTT. Its protein product is CASSLSAVSPLHF. The J gene is TRBJ1-6, the V gene TRBV7-8; D is unresolved. V was cut by 2 bases and J by 10 bases, with 9 bases left in between. The CDR3 has 13 amino acids. Germline V gene data show CDR1 as SGHVS and CDR2 as FQNEAQ. The full variable domain, in which reference TRBV7-8 and TRBJ1-6 provide the parts outside the CDR3, is GAGVSQSPRYKVAKRGQDVALRCDPISGHVSLFWYQQALGQGPEFLTYFQNEAQLDKSGLPSDRFFAERPEGSVSTLKIQRTQQEDSAVYLCASSLSAVSPLHFGNGTRLTVT.

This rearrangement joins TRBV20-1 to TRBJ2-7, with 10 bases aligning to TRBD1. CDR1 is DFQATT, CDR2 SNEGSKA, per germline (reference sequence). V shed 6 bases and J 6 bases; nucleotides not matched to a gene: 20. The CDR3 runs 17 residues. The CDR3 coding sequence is TGCAGTGCCAGTCGTTACGCGGGACAGGGGCCCCTTGGCGAGCAGTACTTC. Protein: CSASRYAGQGPLGEQYF.

For the CDR3, the DNA is TGTGCCAGCAGTGAATCTCTCGGGCAGGGCACTGGAAACACCATATATTTT. It translates to CASSESLGQGTGNTIYF. The chain combines TRBV6-1 with TRBJ1-3, with D tentatively TRBD1 (5 bases). The V and J ends lost 2 bases and 2 bases respectively, with 16 bases between them. Germline lookup yields CDR1 MNHNS and CDR2 SASEGT. This CDR3 is built from 17 residues.

CDR3 loop: CATSAGQGSTEAFF. As DNA, the CDR3 is TGTGCCACCAGTGCCGGACAGGGTAGCACTGAAGCTTTCTTT. The chain couples TRBV24-1 to TRBJ1-1; 8 nucleotides match TRBD1. Germline V CDR1 and CDR2: KGHDR, SFDVKD. The length of the CDR3 is 14 residues. V shed 5 bases and J 4 bases; nucleotides not matched to a gene: 5.

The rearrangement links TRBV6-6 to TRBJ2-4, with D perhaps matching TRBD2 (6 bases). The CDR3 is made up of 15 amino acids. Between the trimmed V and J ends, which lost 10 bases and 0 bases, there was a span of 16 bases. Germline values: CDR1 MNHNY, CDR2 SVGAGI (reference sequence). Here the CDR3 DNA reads TGTGCCACCCACGGAGGGCCTCTAGCCAAAAACATTCAGTACTTC. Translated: CATHGGPLAKNIQYF.

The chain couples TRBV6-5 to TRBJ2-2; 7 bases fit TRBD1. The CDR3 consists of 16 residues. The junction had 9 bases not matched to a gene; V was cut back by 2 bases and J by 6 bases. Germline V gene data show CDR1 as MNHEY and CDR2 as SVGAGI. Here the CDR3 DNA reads TGTGCCAGCAGTTACACGCCAGGGGGTCGAGCCGGGGAGCTGTTTTTT. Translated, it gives CASSYTPGGRAGELFF.

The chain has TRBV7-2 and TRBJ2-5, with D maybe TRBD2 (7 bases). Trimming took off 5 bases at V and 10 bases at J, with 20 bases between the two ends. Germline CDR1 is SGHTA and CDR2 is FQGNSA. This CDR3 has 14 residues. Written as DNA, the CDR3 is TGTGCCAGCAGCGCCCTGGGCACAGGGAGGGACCAGTACTTC. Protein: CASSALGTGRDQYF. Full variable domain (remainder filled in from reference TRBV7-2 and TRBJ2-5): GAGVSQSPSNKVTEKGKDVELRCDPISGHTALYWYRQSLGQGLEFLIYFQGNSAPDKSGLPSDRFSAERTGGSVSTLTIQRTQQEDSAVYLCASSALGTGRDQYFGPGTRLLVL.

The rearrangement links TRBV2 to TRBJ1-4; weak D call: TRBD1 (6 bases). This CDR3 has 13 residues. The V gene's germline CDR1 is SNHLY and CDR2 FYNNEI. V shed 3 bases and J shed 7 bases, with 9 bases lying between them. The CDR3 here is CASSDLTGEKLFF. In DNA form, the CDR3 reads TGTGCCAGCAGTGACTTGACAGGTGAAAAACTGTTTTTT. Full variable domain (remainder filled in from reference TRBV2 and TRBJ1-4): EPEVTQTPSHQVTQMGQEVILRCVPISNHLYFYWYRQILGQKVEFLVSFYNNEISEKSEIFDDQFSVERPDGSNFTLKIRSTKLEDSAMYFCASSDLTGEKLFFGSGTQLSVL.

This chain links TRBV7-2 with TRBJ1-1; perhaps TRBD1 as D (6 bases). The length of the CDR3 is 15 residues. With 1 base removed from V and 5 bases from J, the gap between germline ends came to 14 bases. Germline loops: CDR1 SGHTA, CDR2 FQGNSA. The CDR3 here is CASSLDAGRGTEAFF. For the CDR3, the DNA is TGTGCCAGCAGCTTAGATGCAGGGAGGGGGACTGAAGCTTTCTTT.

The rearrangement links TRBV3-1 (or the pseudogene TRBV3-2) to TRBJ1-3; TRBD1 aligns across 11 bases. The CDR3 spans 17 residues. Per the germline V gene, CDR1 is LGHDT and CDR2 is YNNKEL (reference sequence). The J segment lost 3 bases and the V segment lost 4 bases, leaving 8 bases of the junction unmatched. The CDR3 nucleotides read TGTGCCAGCAGCCGATCCGGGACAGGGGGAAATGGAAACACCATATATTTT. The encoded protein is CASSRSGTGGNGNTIYF.

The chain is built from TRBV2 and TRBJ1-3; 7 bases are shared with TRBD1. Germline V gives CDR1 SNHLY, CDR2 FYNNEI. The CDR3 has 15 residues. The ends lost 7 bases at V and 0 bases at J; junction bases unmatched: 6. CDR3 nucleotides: TGTGCCAGCACTGGACAGGTCTTCTCTGGAAACACCATATATTTT. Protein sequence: CASTGQVFSGNTIYF. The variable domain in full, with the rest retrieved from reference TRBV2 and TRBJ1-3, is EPEVTQTPSHQVTQMGQEVILRCVPISNHLYFYWYRQILGQKVEFLVSFYNNEISEKSEIFDDQFSVERPDGSNFTLKIRSTKLEDSAMYFCASTGQVFSGNTIYFGEGSWLTVV.